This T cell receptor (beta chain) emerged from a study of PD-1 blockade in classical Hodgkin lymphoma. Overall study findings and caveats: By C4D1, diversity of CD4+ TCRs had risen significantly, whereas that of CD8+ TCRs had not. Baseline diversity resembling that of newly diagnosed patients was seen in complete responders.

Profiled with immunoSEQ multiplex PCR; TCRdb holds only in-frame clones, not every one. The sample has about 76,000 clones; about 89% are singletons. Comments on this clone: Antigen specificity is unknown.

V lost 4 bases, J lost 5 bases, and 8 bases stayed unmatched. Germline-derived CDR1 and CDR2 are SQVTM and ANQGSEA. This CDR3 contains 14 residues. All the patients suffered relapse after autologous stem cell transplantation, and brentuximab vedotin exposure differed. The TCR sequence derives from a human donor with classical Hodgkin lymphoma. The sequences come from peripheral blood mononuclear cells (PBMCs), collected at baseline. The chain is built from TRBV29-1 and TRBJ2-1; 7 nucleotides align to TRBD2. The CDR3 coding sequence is TGCAGCGTTGCTCGGGAGCGGGGCAACAATGAGCAGTTCTTC. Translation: CSVARERGNNEQFF.